Below, one T cell receptor beta chain is given with its context. The target antigen is unknown. CDR1 and CDR2 (germline): MDHEN, SYDVKM. J was trimmed by 6 bases and V by 7 bases; bases with no gene match: 9. The CDR3 covers 13 residues. This record belongs to a study of beta chain features in type 1 diabetes. All of the isolated RNA was reverse transcribed, so expressed TCRB transcripts were sequenced. Clones were read by immunoSEQ multiplex PCR, and TCRdb kept only the in-frame ones, dropping some. The sample lists 160,000 or so clones; around 9% were seen once. General study findings and limits: In all four CD4+ subsets, TCRB CDR3 length was significantly, moderately reduced in type 1 diabetes.

The receptor comes from a woman aged 25-40 years with type 1 diabetes. Sequenced sample: central memory CD4+ T cells from blood. This chain links TRBV28 with TRBJ2-7; 7 bases align to TRBD2. DNA for the CDR3: TGTGCCAGCACGCCGGGGGGAGCGGTCGAGCAGTACTTC. It is translated as CASTPGGAVEQYF. Full variable domain (remainder filled in from reference TRBV28 and TRBJ2-7): DVKVTQSSRYLVKRTGEKVFLECVQDMDHENMFWYRQDPGLGLRLIYFSYDVKMKEKGDIPEGYSVSREKKERFSLILESASTNQTSMYLCASTPGGAVEQYFGPGTRLTVT.